One and the same sample provided the 5 T cell receptor beta chains below, sequenced in a study of regulatory T cells in long-lasting Graves disease. Described time point: persistent/refractory GD, antithyroid drugs over 5 years with positive TRAb. RNA from PBMCs was the source of the TCR library. For TCR beta, libraries came from iRepertoire HTBI primers and Arm-PCR of CDR3 regions. TCRdb re-called the multiplex PCR reads through MiXCR, storing one row per CDR3 protein. In the table there are about 290,000 distinct CDR3 sequences, around 23% of which are singletons. The sample here was peripheral blood mononuclear cells (PBMCs), taken when the disease was refractory, from a patient treated with antithyroid drugs. Receptors originate from a female donor with Graves disease.

This clonotype came up a few times. The rearrangement uses TRBV28 and TRBJ1-5; TRBD1 matches 9 bases. CDR3 length: 18 amino acids. V lost 5 bases and J lost 3; bases outside the gene matches: 14. Germline assignment: CDR1 MDHEN and CDR2 SYDVKM. CDR3 residues: CASSPTTGGLEANQPQHF. In DNA, the CDR3 is TGTGCCAGCAGTCCTACCACAGGGGGCCTGGAAGCCAATCAGCCCCAGCATTTT.

The chain carries TRBV15 and TRBJ2-7; no definite D call. Germline V gives CDR1 LNHNV, CDR2 YYDKDF (reference sequence). The CDR3 sequence is 16 residues long. V was trimmed by 5 bases and J by 0 bases, leaving 17 bases between them. The CDR3 nucleotides are TGTGCCACCAGCCCCCGGGTCTCCAGGAGCTCCTACGAGCAGTACTTC. Its translation is CATSPRVSRSSYEQYF.

About this clonotype itself: Possible read error: a much larger clone is one base away. The chain combines TRBV29-1 with TRBJ2-7, with a weak D call TRBD1 (6 bases). V lost 7 bases and J 1 base, leaving 8 bases between the germline ends. Germline assignment: CDR1 SQVTM and CDR2 ANQGSEA. The CDR3 runs to 11 residues. The CDR3 protein is CSAGASYEQYF. The DNA for the CDR3 is TGCAGCGCAGGGGCTTCCTACGAGCAGTACTTC.

V gene TRBV3-1 combines with J gene TRBJ2-1; tentative D call: TRBD1 (5 bases). CDR3 size: 17 residues. Per the germline V gene, CDR1 is LGHDT and CDR2 is YNNKEL (reference sequence). Between the trimmed V and J ends, which lost 1 base and 0 bases, there was a span of 13 bases. The CDR3 loop is CASSQVQGKSSYNEQFF. In DNA, the CDR3 is TGTGCCAGCAGCCAAGTTCAGGGCAAGAGCTCCTACAATGAGCAGTTCTTC.

This clonotype was counted only a few times. CDR3 nucleotides: TGTGCCAGCGCGCGGCCGGGGGTCCAAGAGACCCAGTACTTC. Its protein is CASARPGVQETQYF. This rearrangement joins TRBV12-3 or TRBV12-4 to TRBJ2-5; weak D call: TRBD2 (6 bases). This CDR3 comprises 14 residues. The germline V and J ends were trimmed by 8 bases and 1 base, with 14 bases remaining between them.